This T cell receptor beta chain was recovered during a study of T-cell reconstitution after alpha-beta-depleted transplantation in children. This clonotype was detected a few times. Its specificity is not known. V lost 6 bases and J 3 bases, leaving 8 bases between the germline ends. Germline loops: CDR1 SQVTM, CDR2 ANQGSEA. The CDR3 has 11 residues. Preparing the TCRbeta library involved the use of unique molecular identifiers. TCRdb re-called the PCR reads through MiXCR, storing one row per CDR3 protein. The sample holds around 500,000 distinct CDR3 sequences, roughly 23% seen once. Points from the study as a whole: High day-60 TCRbeta diversity in some patients came from surviving recipient T cells and thymic progenitors. Several hundred expanded graft clones reportedly supplied alpha-beta T cells about two months after transplant. T-cell counts and diversity at one year post-transplant came mainly from newly produced T cells.

The V gene is TRBV29-1, the J gene TRBJ1-1, with a weak D call TRBD1 (6 bases). This sequence originates from a boy under two years old who had a stem cell transplant for acute myeloid leukemia, so the T cells may come from the graft donor. The sequencing here drew on PBMCs, mostly from graft donor cells, taken 360 days after TCRalphabeta/CD19-depleted stem cell transplant. The CDR3 region is CSVNRDTEAFF. CDR3 DNA sequence: TGCAGCGTAAACAGGGACACTGAAGCTTTCTTT.